This T cell receptor (beta chain) comes out of a study of cytomegalovirus exposure and HLA in healthy donors. Study-level information: The platform used for the roughly 130 validation repertoires matched that of the 600 to 800 first-cohort repertoires, a later analysis reported.

Profiling relied on immunoSEQ multiplex PCR, and the TCRdb table lists in-frame clones only, not all of them. Here the sample spans tens of thousands of clones, around 90% being singletons. The V and J ends lost 11 bases and 5 bases respectively, with 13 bases between them. Germline V gene sequence: CDR1 SGHAT, CDR2 FQDESV (reference sequence). The CDR3 runs 11 residues. Sequencing was done on a sample of PBMCs. The chain is built from TRBV11-1 and TRBJ2-7; the D gene is possibly TRBD1 (6 bases). This TCR was recovered from a woman between 18 and 30 years old in good health and CMV-seronegative. CDR3 in amino acids: CAGGQGHEQYF. CDR3 DNA sequence: TGTGCCGGGGGCCAGGGCCACGAGCAGTACTTC.